This is a list of T cell receptor beta chains from one sample in a study of CD8 T cells in ankylosing spondylitis. TCRdb itself ran the 5' RACE reads through MiXCR, one entry per CDR3 protein. The table records 200,000 to 250,000 distinct CDR3 sequences, roughly 8.2% of them present only once. Sequencing was done on a sample of blood, either unsorted or a sorted T cell fraction (not recorded which). The source is a female donor with ankylosing spondylitis or in good health (not recorded which). CDR3s include the opening cysteine and the closing phenylalanine or tryptophan.

CATSSHYSNQPQHF | 14 | TRBV15
CASSPEGESEQYF | 13 | TRBV4-1
CSASQGAAQPQHF | 13 | TRBV20-1
CAISVKLGSSYNEQFF | 16 | TRBV10-3
CSARSGGANTYEQYF | 15 | TRBV20-1
CASSHGVLTQTGELFF | 16 | TRBV7-2
CASSYSTGRVGTEAFF | 16 | TRBV6-2/TRBV6-3
CASRPSQGRNEQFF | 14 | TRBV6-2/TRBV6-3
CSAVPRPYSNQPQHF | 15 | TRBV20-1
CASSFVPGAGELFF | 14 | TRBV27
CASGPRRNTEAFF | 13 | TRBV28
CASSLEGANYGYTF | 14 | TRBV7-2
CSARTDLAGVTGTQYF | 16 | TRBV20-1
CASTARGGADTGELFF | 16 | TRBV11-2
CSARDRGPRNEQFF | 14 | TRBV20-1
CSAAPGQGNEQFF | 13 | TRBV20-1
CASSLRVGGKNIQYF | 15 | TRBV7-2
CASSLVRAAGANVLTF | 16 | TRBV5-4
CASSWGEEKLFF | 12 | TRBV6-6
CASSLAGGNYNEQFF | 15 | TRBV14
CASSRGGETEAFF | 13 | TRBV5-1
CASSLAIGELFF | 12 | TRBV5-4
CASSSGLRPNYGYTF | 15 | TRBV5-6
CASSPGPSTDTQYF | 14 | TRBV5-1
CASSLVERGEKLFF | 14 | TRBV28
CASSQVGRSYEQYF | 14 | TRBV3-1
CASSLGQTRTDTQYF | 15 | TRBV7-2
CASSPDRQAQYF | 12 | TRBV7-2
CASSQGAGLETQYF | 14 | TRBV4-3
CASGRAQETQYF | 12 | TRBV19
CASSAQRSTDTQYF | 14 | TRBV2
CSAESSLAGFEQYF | 14 | TRBV20-1
CASSFGKSLNTEAFF | 15 | TRBV7-8
CSVETGGILAEAFF | 14 | TRBV29-1
CASSRVTGANVLTF | 14 | TRBV4-3
CAISAGSGDTQYF | 13 | TRBV10-3
CASPLQNGTAQETQYF | 16 | TRBV2
CASSRAANSYEQYF | 14 | TRBV4-3
CASRLKGGSSYNEQFF | 16 | TRBV7-2
CSAIGTQLGASYGYTF | 16 | TRBV20-1
CASSGTSASSYNEQFF | 16 | TRBV25-1
CASFAGLGGYGYTF | 14 | TRBV6-1
CASSLVGGRYNEQFF | 15 | TRBV5-1
CSVPLPLGVYNEQFF | 15 | TRBV20-1
CASSQDRETGELFF | 14 | TRBV4-3
CASSLIRGEETQYF | 14 | TRBV28
CSASTYGTGAYEQYF | 15 | TRBV20-1
CASSEGGGLSYNEQFF | 16 | TRBV6-1
CASSRSALAGVQTSEFF | 17 | TRBV25-1
CSVEVGNGYTF | 11 | TRBV29-1
CASSPLLGRLAGEKLYEQYF | 20 | TRBV4-2
CASSWSASYEQYF | 13 | TRBV12-3/TRBV12-4
CATSRDYRRIGELFF | 15 | TRBV15
CASSFYQGDTEAFF | 14 | TRBV5-1
CAWNLDRPGPQHF | 13 | TRBV30
CSAYPTSGANNEQFF | 15 | TRBV20-1
CASSSRGTSGRARMSSYEQYF | 21 | TRBV11-2